This is a list of T cell receptor beta chains from one sample in a study of T cells in localized non-small cell lung cancer. TCRdb's copy holds only in-frame clones and misses some; the assay was immunoSEQ multiplex PCR. Of 90,000 to 95,000 clones listed, roughly 87% are singletons. The sample in question was peripheral blood, obtained before any cancer treatment. The origin of the receptors is a man aged 40-75 years with stage I squamous cell lung carcinoma. Both conserved end residues are part of each CDR3. Each record gives: clone size, V gene, D gene, CDR3 length, J gene, CDR3 DNA, CDR3 protein. D genes are given only for firm matches. Size is omitted from some rows. Given values are once, few, many or a class for expanded clones.

>NA|TRBV5-1|TRBD1|19|TRBJ2-4
TGCGCCAGCAGCTTTAATGGACAGGGGGCCTTCGTGAATCAAAACATTCAGTACTTC
CASSFNGQGAFVNQNIQYF
>NA|TRBV5-1|TRBD1|15|TRBJ1-3
TGCGCCAGCAGGGAAGACAGGGGCTCTGGAAACACCATATATTTT
CASREDRGSGNTIYF
>NA|TRBV25-1|NA|14|TRBJ2-1
TGTGCCAGCAGTGAATCAGGGCAATACAATGAGCAGTTCTTC
CASSESGQYNEQFF
>NA|TRBV28|TRBD2|14|TRBJ2-7
TGTGCCAGCACCCCCGGGGGGGAGGCCTACGAGCAGTACTTC
CASTPGGEAYEQYF
>NA|TRBV9|TRBD1|14|TRBJ1-2
TGTGCCAGCAGCCCCCGGACAGGGACCAATGGCTACACCTTC
CASSPRTGTNGYTF
>NA|TRBV2|TRBD1|15|TRBJ1-2
TGTGCCAGCAGGCCTGGCAGGGGGCGCGGCTATGGCTACACCTTC
CASRPGRGRGYGYTF
>NA|TRBV5-6|TRBD1|16|TRBJ2-1
TGTGCCAGCAGCTGGACAGGGGAGAGATCCTACAATGAGCAGTTCTTC
CASSWTGERSYNEQFF
>NA|TRBV19|NA|11|TRBJ1-1
TGTGCCAGTAACGTGGACACTGAAGCTTTCTTT
CASNVDTEAFF
>NA|TRBV5-1|NA|16|TRBJ2-3
TGCGCCAGCAGCTCGACATCCAGGTTGGGCACAGATACGCAGTATTTT
CASSSTSRLGTDTQYF
>NA|TRBV6-5|NA|14|TRBJ1-1
TGTGCCAGCAGTCCCCCCTTCGGCCGCGCTGAAGCTTTCTTT
CASSPPFGRAEAFF
>NA|TRBV7-9|NA|12|TRBJ1-2
TGTGCCAGCAGATCAGGGGAGGGTGGCTACACCTTC
CASRSGEGGYTF
>NA|TRBV6-5|NA|14|TRBJ2-4
TGTGCCAGCAGTTATTTGCGGGGTCGAGACATTCAGTACTTC
CASSYLRGRDIQYF
>few|TRBV29-1|NA|15|TRBJ1-1
TGCAGCGTTGACTCTTTTTCGACAGGGAACACTGAAGCTTTCTTT
CSVDSFSTGNTEAFF
>NA|TRBV9|TRBD1|14|TRBJ1-4
TGTGCCAGCAGCCCGACAGGGGCTTCTGAAAAACTGTTTTTT
CASSPTGASEKLFF
>NA|TRBV4-3|NA|15|TRBJ1-5
TGCGCCAGCAGCCACGATACTCGACGGAATCAGCCCCAGCATTTT
CASSHDTRRNQPQHF
>NA|TRBV27|TRBD2|13|TRBJ2-3
TGTGCCAGCAGTTCGGCGGGAGCAGATACGCAGTATTTT
CASSSAGADTQYF
>NA|TRBV6-5|NA|16|TRBJ2-7
TGTGCCAGCAGTTCCTTTACAGGGAGAGGTCACTACGAGCAGTACTTC
CASSSFTGRGHYEQYF